Listed below are T cell receptor beta chains from one sample, sequenced in a study of blood T cell repertoires in COVID-19. Libraries were prepared by immunoSEQ multiplex PCR; TCRdb keeps only in-frame clonotypes and omits some of them. This table holds 200,000 to 250,000 clones, 65% to 90% found once. Input material: peripheral blood. The origin of the receptors is an elderly man with acute or convalescent COVID-19. CDR3s include the opening cysteine and the closing phenylalanine or tryptophan. Fields, in order: CDR3 protein, J gene, clone size, V gene. The size of a clone is reported for some rows only, either as once, few or many, or as a class for expanded clones.

CASSLGQGGETQYF	TRBJ2-5	-	TRBV18
CASSIYGVTSGRATANEQFF	TRBJ2-1	once	TRBV19
CASSPGSTNTEAFF	TRBJ1-1	-	TRBV5-1
CAWSQGSGRGYTQYF	TRBJ2-3	-	TRBV30
CATSDSTTGATDTQYF	TRBJ2-3	-	TRBV24-1
CASSYSRGGRNTIYF	TRBJ1-3	-	TRBV6-5
CASSVATGGAFSTQYF	TRBJ2-3	-	TRBV9
CASSPRQGRNQPQHF	TRBJ1-5	-	TRBV28
CASSQEDRGLGEKLFF	TRBJ1-4	-	TRBV4-1
CASSMVARGGELFF	TRBJ2-2	-	TRBV19
CASSELGRASQETQYF	TRBJ2-5	-	TRBV10-1
CASSLRLAGVDTDTQYF	TRBJ2-3	-	TRBV7-2
CASSADRGHQPQHF	TRBJ1-5	-	TRBV2
CASSFQAANYGYTF	TRBJ1-2	-	TRBV28
CASSSSEWGQGGWQFF	TRBJ2-1	few	TRBV7-9
CSANGDNTQYF	TRBJ2-3	-	TRBV20-1
CASRRTGGYEQYF	TRBJ2-7	-	TRBV6-5
CASSSQSAGGSPLHF	TRBJ1-6	-	TRBV28
CASNLWGDTDTQYF	TRBJ2-3	-	TRBV28
CASSLSLRGSGQPQHF	TRBJ1-5	-	TRBV28
CASSSRTGDFSGNTIYF	TRBJ1-3	-	TRBV9
CASKFGTTNTEAFF	TRBJ1-1	-	TRBV19
CAWRPRVTPINEQFF	TRBJ2-1	few	TRBV30